Listed below are T cell receptor beta chains from one sample, sequenced in a study of control samples from healthy donors and cancer patients. The protocol was immunoSEQ multiplex PCR, while the TCRdb copy is restricted to in-frame clones and leaves out a portion. The sample lists about 28,000 clones; roughly 85% were seen once. Sequencing input: PBMCs. The receptor source for this set is a man aged 55 to 70 with head and neck cancer. CDR3s include the opening cysteine and the closing phenylalanine or tryptophan. Fields, in order: CDR3 DNA, CDR3 protein, V gene, D gene, clone size, J gene. The D gene is left open where the match is weak. Clone size is shown for a subset of rows, as once, few, many or a class of expanded clone.

cdr3_nt: TGTGCCATCGGCCAGGGGGCAAAGGACTCGGAGCAGTACTTC
cdr3_aa: CAIGQGAKDSEQYF
v_call: TRBV10-3
d_call: TRBD1
clone_size: .
j_call: TRBJ2-7

cdr3_nt: TGTGCCAGCAGTTTTCGCCCAGGGAGGACCTATGGCTACACCTTC
cdr3_aa: CASSFRPGRTYGYTF
v_call: TRBV28
d_call: .
clone_size: .
j_call: TRBJ1-2

cdr3_nt: TGCGCCAGCAGCCAGATGGGGGGGCAAGAGACCCAGTACTTC
cdr3_aa: CASSQMGGQETQYF
v_call: TRBV5-1
d_call: TRBD2
clone_size: .
j_call: TRBJ2-5

cdr3_nt: TGCGCCAGCAGCCAAGACAGGGCCTACGAGCAGTACTTC
cdr3_aa: CASSQDRAYEQYF
v_call: TRBV4-1
d_call: .
clone_size: .
j_call: TRBJ2-7

cdr3_nt: TGTGCCACCAGCAAGGTGGGGGCCCAAGATACGCAGTATTTT
cdr3_aa: CATSKVGAQDTQYF
v_call: TRBV15
d_call: .
clone_size: .
j_call: TRBJ2-3

cdr3_nt: TGTGCCAGCAGGATGAACACTGAAGCTTTCTTT
cdr3_aa: CASRMNTEAFF
v_call: TRBV5-5
d_call: .
clone_size: .
j_call: TRBJ1-1

cdr3_nt: TGCGCCAGCAGCTCGCCGGGGGGGACACAGATCGCCGAGCAGTACTTC
cdr3_aa: CASSSPGGTQIAEQYF
v_call: TRBV5-1
d_call: TRBD2
clone_size: .
j_call: TRBJ2-7

cdr3_nt: TGTGCCAGCAGTTGGGGCACAGATACGCAGTATTTT
cdr3_aa: CASSWGTDTQYF
v_call: TRBV6-5
d_call: .
clone_size: .
j_call: TRBJ2-3

cdr3_nt: TGTGCCAGCAGCGCCTTAGCAACTAGCACAGATACGCAGTATTTT
cdr3_aa: CASSALATSTDTQYF
v_call: TRBV9
d_call: .
clone_size: .
j_call: TRBJ2-3

cdr3_nt: TGTGCCAGCTCGGAACTAGCGGGAGTTGAGCAGTTCTTC
cdr3_aa: CASSELAGVEQFF
v_call: TRBV18
d_call: TRBD2
clone_size: .
j_call: TRBJ2-1

cdr3_nt: TGTGCCAGCAGTTACACGGGACTAGCGCGATACTACGAGCAGTACTTC
cdr3_aa: CASSYTGLARYYEQYF
v_call: TRBV6-2/TRBV6-3
d_call: TRBD2
clone_size: .
j_call: TRBJ2-7

cdr3_nt: TGTGCCAGCAGTTACATAAAAGGGGTGGCCTATGGCTACACCTTC
cdr3_aa: CASSYIKGVAYGYTF
v_call: TRBV6-5
d_call: .
clone_size: .
j_call: TRBJ1-2

cdr3_nt: TGTGCCAGCAGCAATGGAAAAGCGAACACCGGGGAGCTGTTTTTT
cdr3_aa: CASSNGKANTGELFF
v_call: TRBV21-1
d_call: .
clone_size: .
j_call: TRBJ2-2

cdr3_nt: TGTGCCAGCAGCTCTTATTTGGGCACAGATACGCAGTATTTT
cdr3_aa: CASSSYLGTDTQYF
v_call: TRBV7-2
d_call: .
clone_size: .
j_call: TRBJ2-3

cdr3_nt: TGCGCCAGCAGCTTGGTGGCGGGTTCAGCGGGCACCATATATTTT
cdr3_aa: CASSLVAGSAGTIYF
v_call: TRBV5-1
d_call: .
clone_size: .
j_call: TRBJ1-3

cdr3_nt: TGTGCCAGCAGCCAAGATGGGTTTCGGGCTAGCGGGGTCTACAATGAGCAGTTCTTC
cdr3_aa: CASSQDGFRASGVYNEQFF
v_call: TRBV3-1/TRBV3-2
d_call: TRBD2
clone_size: .
j_call: TRBJ2-1

cdr3_nt: TGTGCCAGTGAGGGGCGGGACTCCTACGAGCAGTACTTC
cdr3_aa: CASEGRDSYEQYF
v_call: TRBV28
d_call: .
clone_size: .
j_call: TRBJ2-7

cdr3_nt: TGTGCCTGGAGTGTATTTAGGCCATCCCATGGCTACACCTTC
cdr3_aa: CAWSVFRPSHGYTF
v_call: TRBV30
d_call: .
clone_size: .
j_call: TRBJ1-2

cdr3_nt: TGTGCCACCAGCAGCCCAAGACAGGGGGCGGCTAATGAAAAACTGTTTTTT
cdr3_aa: CATSSPRQGAANEKLFF
v_call: TRBV15
d_call: TRBD1
clone_size: once
j_call: TRBJ1-4

cdr3_nt: TGTGCCAGCAGAAGACGGACTAGCGGTTTCTCCTACGAGCAGTACTTC
cdr3_aa: CASRRRTSGFSYEQYF
v_call: TRBV28
d_call: TRBD2
clone_size: .
j_call: TRBJ2-7

cdr3_nt: TGTGCCAGCAGAAAGAGTCAGGGGGCATCTAACTATGGCTACACCTTC
cdr3_aa: CASRKSQGASNYGYTF
v_call: TRBV3-1/TRBV3-2
d_call: TRBD1
clone_size: .
j_call: TRBJ1-2

cdr3_nt: TGCAGCGTGGGGACAGGGGGGTCCTACGAGCAGTACTTC
cdr3_aa: CSVGTGGSYEQYF
v_call: TRBV29-1
d_call: TRBD1
clone_size: .
j_call: TRBJ2-7

cdr3_nt: TGTGCCTGGAGTACAAAAAATCAGCCCCAGCATTTT
cdr3_aa: CAWSTKNQPQHF
v_call: TRBV30
d_call: .
clone_size: .
j_call: TRBJ1-5

cdr3_nt: TGTGCCAGCACGGTGGTCGAGGCCAGGGGGCAGTACTTC
cdr3_aa: CASTVVEARGQYF
v_call: TRBV2
d_call: .
clone_size: .
j_call: TRBJ2-7

cdr3_nt: TGTGCCAGCAGTTACTCGGGGGTCGCCTATGGCTACACCTTC
cdr3_aa: CASSYSGVAYGYTF
v_call: TRBV6-5
d_call: .
clone_size: once
j_call: TRBJ1-2

cdr3_nt: TGTGCCAGCAGCGTAACCTCCACAACAGATACGCAGTATTTT
cdr3_aa: CASSVTSTTDTQYF
v_call: TRBV9
d_call: .
clone_size: .
j_call: TRBJ2-3

cdr3_nt: TGTGCCAGCAGCTCCCAGGGTGGCAACGAGCAGTACTTC
cdr3_aa: CASSSQGGNEQYF
v_call: TRBV7-9
d_call: .
clone_size: .
j_call: TRBJ2-7

cdr3_nt: TGCGCCAGCAGTGAGGCGGGACCGCCGAACACTGAAGCTTTCTTT
cdr3_aa: CASSEAGPPNTEAFF
v_call: TRBV10-2
d_call: .
clone_size: .
j_call: TRBJ1-1

cdr3_nt: TGTGCCAGCAGTTCGGACATTTACAATGAGCAGTTCTTC
cdr3_aa: CASSSDIYNEQFF
v_call: TRBV6-5
d_call: .
clone_size: .
j_call: TRBJ2-1

cdr3_nt: TGTGCCAGCAGCTTGGAATGGGTGGACAAAAACATTCAGTACTTC
cdr3_aa: CASSLEWVDKNIQYF
v_call: TRBV5-6
d_call: .
clone_size: .
j_call: TRBJ2-4

cdr3_nt: TGTGCCAGTAGGGTTGGTCCCGGGGAGCTGTTTTTT
cdr3_aa: CASRVGPGELFF
v_call: TRBV19
d_call: .
clone_size: .
j_call: TRBJ2-2

cdr3_nt: TGTGCCAGCAGTTTATACGGACAGGGGGCCCACGAGCAGTACTTC
cdr3_aa: CASSLYGQGAHEQYF
v_call: TRBV28
d_call: TRBD1
clone_size: .
j_call: TRBJ2-7

cdr3_nt: TGCGCCAGCAGTAGGCAAACGAACACCGGGGAGCTGTTTTTT
cdr3_aa: CASSRQTNTGELFF
v_call: TRBV5-1
d_call: .
clone_size: .
j_call: TRBJ2-2

cdr3_nt: TGTGCCAGCAGCTTAGATCCGGGGGGCTTGCTTACGAGGGGCTACACCTTC
cdr3_aa: CASSLDPGGLLTRGYTF
v_call: TRBV11-2
d_call: .
clone_size: .
j_call: TRBJ1-2

cdr3_nt: TGTGCCAGTACCCGACCGACAGGGGACTATGGCTACACCTTC
cdr3_aa: CASTRPTGDYGYTF
v_call: TRBV19
d_call: TRBD1
clone_size: .
j_call: TRBJ1-2

cdr3_nt: TGTGCCAGCAGCCAAGATATGATGAGGGGACATACGCAGTATTTT
cdr3_aa: CASSQDMMRGHTQYF
v_call: TRBV14
d_call: .
clone_size: .
j_call: TRBJ2-3

cdr3_nt: TGTGCCAGCCCGCGGAAGGGGCACCCTTACGAGCAGTACTTC
cdr3_aa: CASPRKGHPYEQYF
v_call: TRBV27
d_call: .
clone_size: .
j_call: TRBJ2-7

cdr3_nt: TGTGCCAGCAAGGGGCTACAGGGCGCAAACACTGAAGCTTTCTTT
cdr3_aa: CASKGLQGANTEAFF
v_call: TRBV2
d_call: .
clone_size: .
j_call: TRBJ1-1

cdr3_nt: TGTGCCACCAGCAGAGATGGCCCCGGGGGTAATGAAAAACTGTTTTTT
cdr3_aa: CATSRDGPGGNEKLFF
v_call: TRBV15
d_call: .
clone_size: .
j_call: TRBJ1-4

cdr3_nt: TGCGCCAGCAGCCAAAACCTGTTAATAATGGGGACCCAGTACTTC
cdr3_aa: CASSQNLLIMGTQYF
v_call: TRBV4-3
d_call: .
clone_size: .
j_call: TRBJ2-5

cdr3_nt: TGTGCCAGTAGTCCCTGGGACAGGGGTGGACAGCCCCAGCATTTT
cdr3_aa: CASSPWDRGGQPQHF
v_call: TRBV19
d_call: TRBD1
clone_size: .
j_call: TRBJ1-5

cdr3_nt: TGTGCCAGCAGCCAAGAAGGGGGTAGCGGGACCTCCAATGAGCAGTTCTTC
cdr3_aa: CASSQEGGSGTSNEQFF
v_call: TRBV4-2
d_call: TRBD2
clone_size: .
j_call: TRBJ2-1

cdr3_nt: TGCGCCAGCAGCTTGGGGCCTAGCGGGAGCACCGGGGAGCTGTTTTTT
cdr3_aa: CASSLGPSGSTGELFF
v_call: TRBV5-1
d_call: TRBD2
clone_size: .
j_call: TRBJ2-2

cdr3_nt: TGTGCCAGCAGTACAACAGTCTACGAGCAGTACTTC
cdr3_aa: CASSTTVYEQYF
v_call: TRBV28
d_call: .
clone_size: .
j_call: TRBJ2-7

cdr3_nt: TGTGCCAGCAGCCCAAGGGGCCGGGACATCATCTCCTACGAGCAGTACTTC
cdr3_aa: CASSPRGRDIISYEQYF
v_call: TRBV7-9
d_call: .
clone_size: .
j_call: TRBJ2-7

cdr3_nt: TGTGCCAGCAGCGGGAAGAAGGGGGACACTGAAGCTTTCTTT
cdr3_aa: CASSGKKGDTEAFF
v_call: TRBV9
d_call: .
clone_size: .
j_call: TRBJ1-1

cdr3_nt: TGTGCCAGCGCCCCTAGCCGAACTAGCACAGATACGCAGTATTTT
cdr3_aa: CASAPSRTSTDTQYF
v_call: TRBV19
d_call: .
clone_size: .
j_call: TRBJ2-3

cdr3_nt: TGTGCCAGCGTTGTAAGGGGCAGGGGCGGTGAGCAGTTCTTC
cdr3_aa: CASVVRGRGGEQFF
v_call: TRBV28
d_call: .
clone_size: .
j_call: TRBJ2-1

cdr3_nt: TGTGCCAGCAGCCCGCCGGGACAGGGAACCACTGAAGCTTTCTTT
cdr3_aa: CASSPPGQGTTEAFF
v_call: TRBV5-6
d_call: TRBD1
clone_size: .
j_call: TRBJ1-1

cdr3_nt: TGTGCCAGTAGTATCCACTGGACAGCCCAAGAGACCCAGTACTTC
cdr3_aa: CASSIHWTAQETQYF
v_call: TRBV19
d_call: .
clone_size: .
j_call: TRBJ2-5

cdr3_nt: TGCGCCAGCAGCTTTCAGGGCCCGGGGGGGGCCAACGTCCTGACTTTC
cdr3_aa: CASSFQGPGGANVLTF
v_call: TRBV5-1
d_call: .
clone_size: .
j_call: TRBJ2-6

cdr3_nt: TGTGCCAGCAGCCCCGACAGGGGGGAACGGAACACCATATATTTT
cdr3_aa: CASSPDRGERNTIYF
v_call: TRBV4-2
d_call: TRBD1
clone_size: once
j_call: TRBJ1-3

cdr3_nt: TGTGCCAGCAGCCGTACAGGGAATAATTCACCCCTCCACTTT
cdr3_aa: CASSRTGNNSPLHF
v_call: TRBV11-1
d_call: .
clone_size: .
j_call: TRBJ1-6

cdr3_nt: TGTGCCAGCAGTCTTCGGACAGGGTATAATGAAAAACTGTTTTTT
cdr3_aa: CASSLRTGYNEKLFF
v_call: TRBV6-5
d_call: TRBD1
clone_size: .
j_call: TRBJ1-4

cdr3_nt: TGTGCCAGCAGTTTAACAGGGGGTATTGAGCAGTTCTTC
cdr3_aa: CASSLTGGIEQFF
v_call: TRBV28
d_call: TRBD1
clone_size: .
j_call: TRBJ2-1

cdr3_nt: TGTGCCAGCAGTTCAACCTCCTGGGGGGCCCGAGATACGCAGTATTTT
cdr3_aa: CASSSTSWGARDTQYF
v_call: TRBV11-3
d_call: .
clone_size: .
j_call: TRBJ2-3

cdr3_nt: TGTGCCAGCAGTTCCCTCTCGGGGAACTATGGCTACACCTTC
cdr3_aa: CASSSLSGNYGYTF
v_call: TRBV27
d_call: .
clone_size: once
j_call: TRBJ1-2

cdr3_nt: TGTGCCAGCAGTTTTGGTGGGAGAATCCAGAACTTC
cdr3_aa: CASSFGGRIQNF
v_call: TRBV12-3/TRBV12-4
d_call: .
clone_size: .
j_call: TRBJ2-5

cdr3_nt: TGTGCCAGCATAGGACGGCCCTACGAGCAGTACTTC
cdr3_aa: CASIGRPYEQYF
v_call: TRBV28
d_call: .
clone_size: once
j_call: TRBJ2-7